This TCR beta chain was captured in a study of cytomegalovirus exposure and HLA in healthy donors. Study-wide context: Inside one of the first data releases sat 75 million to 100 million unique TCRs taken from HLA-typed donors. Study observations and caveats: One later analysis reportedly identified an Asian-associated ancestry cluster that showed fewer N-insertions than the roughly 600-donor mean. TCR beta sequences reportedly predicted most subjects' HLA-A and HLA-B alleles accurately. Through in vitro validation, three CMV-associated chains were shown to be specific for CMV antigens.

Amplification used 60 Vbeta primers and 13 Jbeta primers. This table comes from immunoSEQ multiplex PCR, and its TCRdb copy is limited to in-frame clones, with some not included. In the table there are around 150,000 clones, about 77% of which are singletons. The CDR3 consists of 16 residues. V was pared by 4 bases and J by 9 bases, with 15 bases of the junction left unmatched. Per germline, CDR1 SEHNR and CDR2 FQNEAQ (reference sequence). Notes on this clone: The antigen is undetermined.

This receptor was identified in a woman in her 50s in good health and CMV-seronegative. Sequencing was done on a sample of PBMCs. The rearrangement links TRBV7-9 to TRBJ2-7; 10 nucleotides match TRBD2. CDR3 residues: CASSSSGGQPFSGQYF. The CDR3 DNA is TGTGCCAGCAGCTCTAGCGGGGGCCAACCCTTTTCCGGGCAGTACTTC. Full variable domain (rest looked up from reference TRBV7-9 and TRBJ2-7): DTGVSQNPRHKITKRGQNVTFRCDPISEHNRLYWYRQTLGQGPEFLTYFQNEAQLEKSRLLSDRFSAERPKGSFSTLEIQRTEQGDSAMYLCASSSSGGQPFSGQYFGPGTRLTVT.